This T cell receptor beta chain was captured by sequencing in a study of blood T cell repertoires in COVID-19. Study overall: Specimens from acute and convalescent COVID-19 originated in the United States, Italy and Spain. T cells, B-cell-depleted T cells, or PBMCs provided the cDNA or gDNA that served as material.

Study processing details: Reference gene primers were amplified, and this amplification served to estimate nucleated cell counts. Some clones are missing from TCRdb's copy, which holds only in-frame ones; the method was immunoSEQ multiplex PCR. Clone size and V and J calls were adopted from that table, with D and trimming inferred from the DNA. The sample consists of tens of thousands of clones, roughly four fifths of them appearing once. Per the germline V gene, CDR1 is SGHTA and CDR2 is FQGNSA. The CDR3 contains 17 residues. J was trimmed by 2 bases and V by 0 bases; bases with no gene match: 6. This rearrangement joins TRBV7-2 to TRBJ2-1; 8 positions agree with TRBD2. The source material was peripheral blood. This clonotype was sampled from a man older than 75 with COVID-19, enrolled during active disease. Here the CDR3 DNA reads TGTGCCAGCAGCTTAGCGACCGGGAGGGCCCCCTACAATGAGCAGTTCTTC. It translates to CASSLATGRAPYNEQFF.